What follows is one T cell receptor (beta chain) and its context. These data belong to a study of blood T cell repertoires in COVID-19. On the study more broadly: There were acute and convalescent COVID-19 samples, and they came from the United States, Italy and Spain. The cDNA or gDNA used as material had been derived from T cells, B-cell-depleted T cells, or PBMCs.

In the authors' methods: Researchers report that nucleated cell counts were estimated from reference gene primer amplification. Sequencing used immunoSEQ multiplex PCR; TCRdb keeps in-frame clones, though not all of them. V, J and clone size derive from that table, while D and trimming were established from the DNA sequence. The data hold approximately 670,000 clones, with around 89% observed a single time. The CDR3 totals 11 residues. Trimming pared 3 bases from V and 9 bases from J, leaving 9 bases between. Germline assignment: CDR1 SQVTM and CDR2 ANQGSEA. The V and J genes are TRBV29-1 and TRBJ2-1, with TRBD2 as a possible D gene (5 bases). The specimen was peripheral blood. The receptor was derived from a woman aged 18 to 35 with acute or convalescent COVID-19. The CDR3 bases are TGCAGCGTTGAGCTAGCTGTTGAGCAGTTCTTC. Translating it yields CSVELAVEQFF.